This TCR beta chain emerged from a study of Graves' ophthalmopathy and Graves' hyperthyroidism. Orbital computed tomography, together with clinical symptoms, serum thyroxine, TRAb and thyroid ultrasound, was used for diagnosis. RNA transcripts served as template for amplifying TCR beta CDR3 sequences. Following a first-round RT-PCR that used HTBI primers, a second-round multiplex PCR was carried out. TCRdb re-called the multiplex PCR reads through MiXCR, storing one row per CDR3 protein. Found here are approximately 540,000 distinct CDR3 sequences, less than 40% of them singletons; the top ten hold 3.5% to 5%. General study findings and limits: A 13-signature model separated ophthalmopathy from stable hyperthyroidism, reaching roughly 85% sensitivity and less than 82% specificity cross-validated. Most thyroid clonotypes expanded beyond 0.001 frequency were also found in blood.

This CDR3 contains 13 residues. The V end lost 3 bases, the J end lost 4 bases, and 9 bases lay between the germline ends. At least ten counts were recorded for this clonotype. The antigen is undetermined. This receptor was identified in an adult man with Graves' hyperthyroidism. This chain links TRBV12-3 or TRBV12-4 with TRBJ1-1, with a weak D call TRBD1 (6 bases). Sequenced: peripheral blood or thyroid tissue (not recorded which). This CDR3 reads CASSLGGPTEAFF. As DNA, the CDR3 is TGTGCCAGCAGTTTGGGGGGGCCCACTGAAGCTTTCTTT.